The 28 T cell receptor beta chains presented below share a single source sample, sequenced in a study of T-cell reconstitution after alpha-beta-depleted transplantation in children. TCRbeta library preparation incorporated unique molecular identifiers. TCRdb redid the calling of the PCR reads with MiXCR, one entry per CDR3 protein. The repertoire consists of roughly 100,000 distinct CDR3 sequences, with roughly 7.2% occurring once and the leading ten covering approximately 16%. Source: PBMCs, taken before TCRalphabeta/CD19-depleted stem cell transplant. These receptors originate from a boy younger than 10 with acute lymphoblastic leukemia, due to receive a stem cell transplant.

There are many counts of this clonotype. This sequence joins TRBV5-1 and TRBJ2-7; D call uncertain. Trimming pared 4 bases from V and 2 bases from J, leaving 10 bases between. Germline lookup yields CDR1 SGHRS and CDR2 YFSETQ. There are 13 residues in the CDR3. The CDR3 loop is CASSTGRTYEQYF. Here the CDR3 DNA reads TGCGCCAGCAGCACCGGACGGACCTACGAGCAGTACTTC.

This clonotype was seen repeatedly, ten times or more. This rearrangement joins TRBV20-1 to TRBJ2-7; possibly TRBD1 or TRBD2 for D (5 bases each). There are 14 residues in the CDR3. Trimming pared 3 bases from V and 0 bases from J, leaving 12 bases between. From germline, CDR1 is DFQATT and CDR2 SNEGSKA (reference sequence). The CDR3 DNA reads TGCAGTGCTAGCGGGGCAGGGAGCTCCTACGAGCAGTACTTC. It specifies CSASGAGSSYEQYF.

The chain uses TRBV5-1 and TRBJ1-1; D unresolved. Germline V gene sequence: CDR1 SGHRS, CDR2 YFSETQ. This CDR3 has 13 amino acids. The V end was cut by 3 bases, the J end by 8 bases, with 14 bases between. CDR3 region: CASSSQRQTEAFF. DNA of the CDR3: TGCGCCAGCAGCTCCCAGCGGCAGACAGAAGCTTTCTTT.

This chain joins TRBV7-2 and TRBJ1-1; D unclear. The CDR3 is 14 residues long. Germline V CDR1 and CDR2: SGHTA, FQGNSA. V shed 1 base and J shed 0 bases, with 6 bases lying between them. CDR3 sequence reads: CASSLGTVNTEAFF. For the CDR3, the DNA is TGTGCCAGCAGCTTAGGGACGGTGAACACTGAAGCTTTCTTT.

This clonotype was counted at least ten times. The chain combines TRBV20-1 with TRBJ2-7; either TRBD1 or TRBD2 may supply D (5 bases each). CDR3 length: 13 residues. Trimming left V 2 bases short and J 6 bases short, with 14 bases between. From germline, CDR1 is DFQATT and CDR2 SNEGSKA (reference sequence). CDR3 DNA sequence: TGCAGTGCTAGACAGGGCGAGGCGGGCGAGCAGTACTTC. Protein: CSARQGEAGEQYF.

This clonotype was counted at least ten times. The rearrangement links TRBV4-1 to TRBJ1-4; D unclear. Germline V lookup: CDR1 MGHRA, CDR2 YSYEKL. The CDR3 has 15 residues. Trimming removed 3 bases at V and 5 bases at J, with 13 bases between. CDR3 region: CASSQIPGVNEKLFF. As DNA, the CDR3 is TGCGCCAGCAGCCAGATTCCGGGAGTAAATGAAAAACTGTTTTTT.

A few counts support this clonotype. The rearrangement uses TRBV20-1 and TRBJ2-5; 10 nucleotides agree with TRBD1. V shed 6 bases, J shed 5 bases, and the junction held 0 bases outside the gene matches. The germline V gene has CDR1 DFQATT and CDR2 SNEGSKA (reference sequence). There are 11 residues in the CDR3. Written as DNA, the CDR3 is TGCAGTGCGGACAGGGGGGAGACCCAGTACTTC. This sequence encodes CSADRGETQYF.

This clonotype was counted ten times or more. The chain uses TRBV18 and TRBJ2-1; 16 bases align to TRBD2. This CDR3 is 19 amino acids long. Germline V gene data show CDR1 as KGHSH and CDR2 as LQKENI. The trim removed 0 bases at V and 0 bases at J, leaving 2 bases unmatched. In nucleotides, the CDR3 is TGTGCCAGCTCACCACCGGGACTAGCGGGGGGGATCTCCTACAATGAGCAGTTCTTC. Its protein is CASSPPGLAGGISYNEQFF.

This clonotype was seen more than once but under ten times. CDR3 in amino acids: CASSLQLARGPYEQYF. DNA for the CDR3: TGTGCCAGCAGCTTACAGTTGGCCAGGGGGCCCTACGAGCAGTACTTC. J is TRBJ2-7 and V is TRBV13; 8 bases are a match to TRBD1. In germline, CDR1 is PRHDT, CDR2 FYEKMQ (reference sequence). J was trimmed by 2 bases and V by 2 bases; bases with no gene match: 8. There are 16 residues in the CDR3.

This clonotype was seen ten or more times. This chain connects TRBV5-1 to TRBJ2-5; D is uncertain. Per germline, CDR1 SGHRS and CDR2 YFSETQ. Trimming shortened V by 0 bases and J by 5 bases, and 8 bases separated the two germline ends. CDR3 length: 13 amino acids. The CDR3 DNA reads as TGCGCCAGCAGCTTGGAAGGGCCCGAGACCCAGTACTTC. Its translation: CASSLEGPETQYF.

The table lists this clonotype with many counts. The chain employs TRBV12-3 or TRBV12-4 and TRBJ2-1; D is unresolved. This CDR3 spans 16 amino acids. V gave up 3 bases and J gave up 1 base, with 13 bases separating them. The CDR3 region has the DNA TGTGCCAGCAGTTTCCGGACGCTCCGTTCCTACAATGAGCAGTTCTTC. Translating gives CASSFRTLRSYNEQFF.

This clonotype has at least ten counts. The V call is TRBV11-2, the J call TRBJ2-7; 11 bases line up with TRBD2. The CDR3 is 18 amino acids. V trimming: 5 bases; J trimming: 3 bases; junction bases outside the gene matches: 15. Germline CDR1 and CDR2: SGHAT and FQNNGV. The chain's CDR3 is CASSPESRIAGGLYEQYF. CDR3 sequence (DNA): TGTGCCAGCAGCCCCGAAAGCAGAATAGCGGGGGGGCTCTACGAGCAGTACTTC. The whole variable domain, filled in from reference TRBV11-2 and TRBJ2-7, reads EAGVAQSPRYKIIEKRQSVAFWCNPISGHATLYWYQQILGQGPKLLIQFQNNGVVDDSQLPKDRFSAERLKGVDSTLKIQPAKLEDSAVYLCASSPESRIAGGLYEQYFGPGTRLTVT.

A few counts support this clonotype. The rearrangement links TRBV20-1 to TRBJ1-2, with D tentatively TRBD1 (6 bases). CDR3 length: 12 amino acids. Germline V lookup: CDR1 DFQATT, CDR2 SNEGSKA (reference sequence). The V end was cut by 6 bases, the J end by 5 bases, with 13 bases between. The CDR3 DNA follows: TGCAGTGCCATTACAGGGAGTTATGGCTACACCTTC. It translates to CSAITGSYGYTF.

The chain uses TRBV20-1 and TRBJ2-1; D unclear. Germline values: CDR1 DFQATT, CDR2 SNEGSKA (reference sequence). This CDR3 has 15 amino acids. With 5 bases removed from V and 8 bases from J, the gap between germline ends came to 22 bases. CDR3 protein: CSAYPPGLVTHEQFF. The CDR3 DNA reads as TGCAGTGCTTACCCTCCGGGCCTCGTAACCCATGAGCAGTTCTTC.

The sample holds many counts of this clonotype. The rearrangement links TRBV20-1 to TRBJ1-4, with 7 bases identical to TRBD1. CDR1 and CDR2 (germline): DFQATT, SNEGSKA (reference sequence). This CDR3 comprises 13 residues. V shed 6 bases, J shed 4 bases, and the junction held 5 bases outside the gene matches. The CDR3 nucleotides are TGCAGTGCAAGGGGACAGTTTAATGAAAAACTGTTTTTT. Its translation is CSARGQFNEKLFF.

This clonotype was seen ten or more times. Because it lacks the conserved phenylalanine or tryptophan at the end, this CDR3 is likely a read error. The chain couples TRBV6-2 or TRBV6-3 to TRBJ1-6; no firm D call. The CDR3 is 13 amino acids. Germline CDR1 reads MNHEY; CDR2 reads SVGEGT. CDR3 coding DNA: TGTGCCAGCAGTACGGCGTTAAATTCACTCCTCCACCTT. Encoded protein: CASSTALNSLLHL.

This clonotype was seen only a few times. V is TRBV7-9 and J is TRBJ2-7; D may be TRBD1 (5 bases). The CDR3 is 13 amino acids. Trimming cost V 2 bases and J 3 bases, with 8 bases left between them. Germline V gene data show CDR1 as SEHNR and CDR2 as FQNEAQ (reference sequence). The CDR3 reads CASSLLDIYEQYF. The DNA of the CDR3 is TGTGCCAGCAGCTTACTGGACATCTACGAGCAGTACTTC. The full variable domain, with the rest looked up from reference TRBV7-9 and TRBJ2-7, is DTGVSQNPRHKITKRGQNVTFRCDPISEHNRLYWYRQTLGQGPEFLTYFQNEAQLEKSRLLSDRFSAERPKGSFSTLEIQRTEQGDSAMYLCASSLLDIYEQYFGPGTRLTVT.

This clonotype appeared a few times. This rearrangement joins TRBV5-6 to TRBJ2-2; 12 nucleotides align to TRBD2. CDR1 and CDR2 (germline): SGHDT, YYEEEE. The CDR3 consists of 16 residues. J was trimmed by 1 base and V by 5 bases; bases with no gene match: 3. The CDR3 spells CASRWTSGVNTGELFF. CDR3 DNA: TGTGCCAGCAGGTGGACTAGCGGGGTGAACACCGGGGAGCTGTTTTTT.

This clonotype was picked up many times. The rearrangement links TRBV5-5 to TRBJ2-7; D may match TRBD1 or TRBD2 (5 bases each). The CDR3 runs 14 residues. Between the trimmed V and J ends, which lost 0 bases and 2 bases, there was a span of 9 bases. CDR1 is SGHKS, CDR2 YYEKEE, per germline (reference sequence). The CDR3 coding sequence is TGTGCCAGCAGCTTGGTAGGGGACCCCTACGAGCAGTACTTC. Translated: CASSLVGDPYEQYF.

The sample holds a few counts of this clonotype. This chain links TRBV11-1 with TRBJ2-4, with D tentatively TRBD1 or TRBD2 (6 bases each). The CDR3 sequence is 17 residues long. Germline CDR1 and CDR2: SGHAT and FQDESV (reference sequence). Trimming shortened V by 3 bases and J by 0 bases, and 15 bases separated the two germline ends. The CDR3 nucleotides are TGTGCCAGCAGCTTGACAGGACTAACCCTAGCCAAAAACATTCAGTACTTC. Translation gives CASSLTGLTLAKNIQYF.

About this clonotype: Given a much more abundant clone one base away, this may be a read error. The chain uses TRBV12-3 or TRBV12-4 and TRBJ1-5, with D hard to call. CDR3 length equals 18 residues. CDR3 nucleotide sequence: TGTGCCTGCAGTTTAGCGAGCACGACCGCTTATAGCAATCAGCCCCAGCATTTT. This gives the protein CACSLASTTAYSNQPQHF.

V and J are TRBV28 and TRBJ2-3; D is unresolved. V lost 3 bases to trimming and J lost 4 bases, with 17 bases between them. Per germline, CDR1 MDHEN and CDR2 SYDVKM. This CDR3 is built from 16 residues. The CDR3 here is CASSLRLGWYSDTQYF. The CDR3 nucleotides read TGTGCCAGCAGTTTGAGGCTGGGGTGGTATTCAGATACGCAGTATTTT. The full variable domain, rest sourced from reference TRBV28 and TRBJ2-3, is DVKVTQSSRYLVKRTGEKVFLECVQDMDHENMFWYRQDPGLGLRLIYFSYDVKMKEKGDIPEGYSVSREKKERFSLILESASTNQTSMYLCASSLRLGWYSDTQYFGPGTRLTVL.

This clonotype was recorded many times. The gene calls are TRBV5-1 and TRBJ1-5; TRBD1 agrees at 10 bases. Losses at the gene ends were 2 bases for V and 3 bases for J; bases not matched to a gene: 5. The CDR3 runs 16 residues. From germline, CDR1 is SGHRS and CDR2 YFSETQ. CDR3 sequence: CASSLGTGAPNQPQHF. Here the CDR3 DNA reads TGCGCCAGCAGCTTAGGGACAGGGGCCCCCAATCAGCCCCAGCATTTT.

At least ten counts were recorded for this clonotype. The chain combines TRBV4-3 with TRBJ2-4; tentative D call: TRBD1 (6 bases). The CDR3 has 17 residues. Trimming shortened V by 2 bases and J by 1 base, and 15 bases separated the two germline ends. Germline V gene data show CDR1 as LGHNA and CDR2 as YSLEER. CDR3 bases: TGCGCCAGCAGCCAAACGGGGATTGACAGGGCCAAAAACATTCAGTACTTC. Translation gives CASSQTGIDRAKNIQYF.

The gene calls are TRBV5-6 and TRBJ2-3; 8 nucleotides align to TRBD1. The CDR3 loop spans 16 amino acids. Germline values: CDR1 SGHDT, CDR2 YYEEEE. Trimming removed 3 bases from V and 2 bases from J; junction bases left unmatched: 8. The DNA of the CDR3 is TGTGCCAGCAGCTGGACTGGACAGGGAAACACAGATACGCAGTATTTT. Translation: CASSWTGQGNTDTQYF.

This clonotype has ten or more counts. The chain carries TRBV12-3 or TRBV12-4 and TRBJ1-1; TRBD1 agrees at 10 bases. This CDR3 spans 15 amino acids. With V trimmed by 5 bases and J by 5 bases, 8 bases remained unmatched. CDR3 amino acids: CASSPPGQGLTEAFF. The CDR3 coding sequence is TGTGCCAGCAGTCCTCCGGGACAGGGGCTAACTGAAGCTTTCTTT.

This clonotype has a handful of counts. V gene TRBV14 combines with J gene TRBJ1-5, with D unresolved. The V gene lost 1 base and the J gene lost 6 bases, with 7 bases spanning the gap. The CDR3 has 13 amino acids. The germline V gene encodes CDR1 SGHDN and CDR2 FVKESK. For the CDR3, the DNA is TGTGCCAGCAGCCAAGGGCCTGGTCAGCCCCAGCATTTT. It codes for CASSQGPGQPQHF.

The rearrangement links TRBV5-1 to TRBJ2-3, with 11 bases matching TRBD1. The J segment lost 1 base and the V segment lost 3 bases, leaving 4 bases of the junction unmatched. This CDR3 has 16 amino acids. The germline CDR1 and CDR2 sequences are SGHRS and YFSETQ. CDR3 protein: CASSSGTGGGTDTQYF. DNA of the CDR3: TGCGCCAGCAGCTCTGGGACAGGGGGAGGCACAGATACGCAGTATTTT.